This entry lists 28 T cell receptor beta chains sequenced from one sample in a study of blood T cell repertoires in COVID-19 (dated by TCRdb to 2018 to 2021). Libraries were built with the immunoSEQ multiplex PCR assay. The immuneACCESS repertoire file appears here via TCRdb, limited to in-frame rearrangements. These files lack a portion of the clones; in checked studies, under half of the deficit traces to unresolved V genes, and the cause of the others is not known. Present in this sample are 250,000 to 350,000 clones, roughly 90% of which were seen just once. About 18% of the sample belongs to the ten largest clones. The sample was PBMCs or T cells enriched from blood (not recorded which). Receptors were obtained from a woman in her thirties who had recovered from COVID-19.

This clone was detected only once. The rearrangement links TRBV5-8 to TRBJ1-2, with 7 bases lining up with TRBD1. The germline CDR1 and CDR2 sequences are SGHTS and YDEGEE. The CDR3 is 15 residues long. The V gene end was trimmed by 0 bases and the J gene end by 4 bases; junction bases not matched to a gene: 6. CDR3 amino acids: CASSLAGAGGYGYTF. The CDR3, as DNA: TGTGCCAGCAGCTTGGCCGGAGCAGGGGGCTATGGCTACACCTTC. The variable domain in full, completed from reference TRBV5-8 and TRBJ1-2, reads EAGVTQSPTHLIKTRGQQATLRCSPISGHTSVYWYQQALGLGLQFLLWYDEGEERNRGNFPPRFSGRQFPNYSSELNVNALELEDSALYLCASSLAGAGGYGYTFGSGTRLTVV.

The chain links TRBV7-8 to TRBJ2-7, with D possibly TRBD1 on 8 matching bases. CDR1 is SGHVS, CDR2 FQNEAQ, per germline. CDR3 length: 15 residues. V gave up 3 bases and J gave up 2 bases, with 14 bases separating them. This CDR3 is CASSLYRGRAYEQYF. The CDR3 DNA sequence: TGTGCCAGCAGCTTGTACAGGGGGAGGGCCTACGAGCAGTACTTC.

The chain recombines TRBV3-1 (or the pseudogene TRBV3-2) with TRBJ2-3, with 10 bases matching TRBD2. With 6 bases clipped from V and 2 bases from J, the junction kept 8 bases outside the gene matches. The CDR3 sequence is 16 residues long. Germline assignment: CDR1 LGHDT and CDR2 YNNKEL (reference sequence). CDR3 protein: CASSPLGLAYTDTQYF. The CDR3 DNA follows: TGTGCCAGCAGTCCCTTGGGACTAGCGTACACAGATACGCAGTATTTT.

V gene TRBV19 combines with J gene TRBJ2-1; 9 bases line up with TRBD2. Germline CDR1 reads LNHDA; CDR2 reads SQIVND (reference sequence). The ends lost 3 bases at V and 7 bases at J; junction bases unmatched: 7. This CDR3 is 15 amino acids long. DNA of the CDR3: TGTGCCAGTAGTATCGGTAGCGGGAGATCGAATGAGCAGTTCTTC. Amino acid sequence: CASSIGSGRSNEQFF.

V usage is TRBV28 and J usage is TRBJ2-7; 7 bases match TRBD1. J lost 3 bases, V lost 5 bases, and 10 bases had no gene match. Germline CDR1 and CDR2: MDHEN and SYDVKM. This CDR3 is built from 15 residues. The CDR3 protein is CASSQLQGFRYEQYF. The CDR3 bases are TGTGCCAGCAGTCAACTACAGGGGTTTCGCTACGAGCAGTACTTC.

The genes are TRBV6-5 and TRBJ2-5, with 8 bases that match TRBD2. The V and J ends lost 5 bases and 5 bases, in that order; junction bases with no gene match: 7. The CDR3 contains 14 residues. Germline V gene lookup returns CDR1 MNHEY and CDR2 SVGAGI. This CDR3 reads CASSPRGGVETQYF. As DNA, the CDR3 is TGTGCCAGCAGTCCCCGGGGGGGGGTTGAGACCCAGTACTTC.

This clone was seen only once. The CDR3 DNA reads TGTGCCAGCAGGAGGACAGGGGAGAAAGAGACCCAGTACTTC. Its translation is CASRRTGEKETQYF. The V and J genes are TRBV6-5 and TRBJ2-5; TRBD1 aligns across 9 bases. This CDR3 has 14 residues. Germline V gene data show CDR1 as MNHEY and CDR2 as SVGAGI. Trimming cost V 6 bases and J 3 bases; bases outside gene matches: 5.

The chain joins TRBV7-2 to TRBJ2-6, with 7 bases that match TRBD1. After removal of 6 bases from V and 0 bases from J, the junction contained 2 bases not matched to a gene. Germline-derived CDR1 and CDR2 are SGHTA and FQGNSA. This CDR3 comprises 15 residues. This chain's CDR3 is CASSTGVSGANVLTF. As DNA, the CDR3 is TGTGCCAGCAGTACAGGGGTCTCTGGGGCCAACGTCCTGACTTTC.

This chain uses TRBV5-1 with TRBJ2-7, with TRBD2 identical over 9 bases. Unmatched junction bases numbered 8, after V lost 3 bases and J lost 1 base. Germline-derived CDR1 and CDR2 are SGHRS and YFSETQ. This CDR3 has 16 residues. CDR3 in amino acids: CASSSGTSSGSYEQYF. The CDR3 DNA is TGCGCCAGCAGCTCCGGGACTAGCAGTGGGTCCTACGAGCAGTACTTC.

The chain combines TRBV28 with TRBJ1-3; 7 positions match TRBD1. Germline V lookup: CDR1 MDHEN, CDR2 SYDVKM. The CDR3 has 15 residues. V shed 2 bases, J shed 2 bases, and the junction held 3 bases outside the gene matches. CDR3 sequence reads: CASSLDRVAGNTIYF. In nucleotides, the CDR3 is TGTGCCAGCAGTTTAGACAGGGTTGCTGGAAACACCATATATTTT.

The chain combines TRBV29-1 with TRBJ1-2; no clear D. Germline V lookup: CDR1 SQVTM, CDR2 ANQGSEA. The germline V and J ends were trimmed by 0 bases and 7 bases, with 15 bases remaining between them. The CDR3 is 14 residues long. The CDR3 spells CSVEDGPLTPGYTF. CDR3 DNA sequence: TGCAGCGTTGAAGATGGGCCGCTAACCCCTGGCTACACCTTC.

This chain connects TRBV12-5 to TRBJ2-1; D uncertain. The CDR3 extends over 12 amino acids. Trimming stripped 5 bases from V and 7 bases from J, with 9 bases between. Germline V lookup: CDR1 LGHNT, CDR2 FRNRAP. The CDR3 reads CASGKTLNEQFF. The DNA for the CDR3 is TGTGCTAGTGGTAAGACACTGAATGAGCAGTTCTTC.

V gene TRBV27 combines with J gene TRBJ2-3, with a possible D match to TRBD2 (5 bases). This CDR3 is 13 amino acids long. Germline CDR1 is MNHEY and CDR2 is SMNVEV (reference sequence). V lost 2 bases and J 3 bases, leaving 6 bases between the germline ends. CDR3 DNA sequence: TGTGCCAGCAGTTTAGGACTGACAGATACGCAGTATTTT. Protein: CASSLGLTDTQYF.

The chain recombines TRBV3-1 (or the pseudogene TRBV3-2) with TRBJ1-2, with 9 bases matching TRBD1. V dropped 1 base and J dropped 6; count of bases not matched to a gene: 6. CDR1 LGHDT and CDR2 YNNKEL come from the germline V gene (reference sequence). The CDR3 has 15 amino acids. This CDR3 is CASSQGQGVGNGYTF. DNA of the CDR3: TGTGCCAGCAGCCAAGGACAGGGGGTGGGTAATGGCTACACCTTC.

Worth noting for this clone: This sample also contains other DNA sequences that code for the same CDR3. J is TRBJ1-2 and V is TRBV7-9; 10 nucleotides agree with TRBD1. The CDR3 extends over 14 amino acids. The trim removed 3 bases at V and 2 bases at J, leaving 0 bases unmatched. Germline V lookup: CDR1 SEHNR, CDR2 FQNEAQ (reference sequence). CDR3 sequence: CASSLGQGNYGYTF. In DNA, the CDR3 is TGTGCCAGCAGCTTGGGACAGGGGAACTATGGCTACACCTTC.

The V call is TRBV11-2, the J call TRBJ2-3, with 11 bases matching TRBD2. The CDR3 covers 18 residues. The V gene's germline CDR1 is SGHAT and CDR2 FQNNGV. V was pared by 2 bases and J by 1 base, with 8 bases of the junction left unmatched. This CDR3 reads CASSLLLAGGRGTDTQYF. The CDR3 DNA is TGTGCCAGCAGCTTATTGCTAGCGGGGGGCCGGGGCACAGATACGCAGTATTTT.

The CDR3 region has the DNA TGTGCCAGCAGCCAATACGAGGGACAGGGAAACACTGAAGCTTTCTTT. Translation: CASSQYEGQGNTEAFF. V and J are TRBV14 and TRBJ1-1; TRBD1 aligns across 9 bases. The trim removed 2 bases at V and 2 bases at J, leaving 6 bases unmatched. The CDR3 is made up of 16 amino acids. CDR1 and CDR2 from the germline V gene are SGHDN and FVKESK. Combining the CDR3 with reference TRBV14 and TRBJ1-1 gives the whole variable domain EAGVTQFPSHSVIEKGQTVTLRCDPISGHDNLYWYRRVMGKEIKFLLHFVKESKQDESGMPNNRFLAERTGGTYSTLKVQPAELEDSGVYFCASSQYEGQGNTEAFFGQGTRLTVV.

The chain links TRBV19 to TRBJ1-2; D gene uncertain. Germline V lookup: CDR1 LNHDA, CDR2 SQIVND (reference sequence). The CDR3 totals 13 residues. Trimming removed 3 bases at V and 8 bases at J, with 13 bases between. CDR3 in amino acids: CASSMRGSRGYTF. DNA for the CDR3: TGTGCCAGTAGTATGAGAGGGTCTAGGGGCTACACCTTC.

This clone came up a few times. The V call is TRBV28, the J call TRBJ1-6, with D hard to call. The CDR3 is 12 amino acids. Germline CDR1 MDHEN, CDR2 SYDVKM. Trimming removed 6 bases at V and 6 bases at J, with 6 bases between. CDR3 region: CASRQFNSPLHF. CDR3 in DNA: TGTGCCAGCAGGCAGTTTAATTCACCCCTCCACTTT.

The chain couples TRBV11-3 to TRBJ1-1, with D possibly matching TRBD1 (5 bases). CDR1 is SGHNT and CDR2 is YENEEA in the germline V gene. The CDR3 has 14 amino acids. With 3 bases removed from V and 4 bases from J, the gap between germline ends came to 12 bases. CDR3 sequence (DNA): TGTGCCAGCAGCTTCCCGGGGGGGTCCACTGAAGCTTTCTTT. Translating gives CASSFPGGSTEAFF.

The gene calls are TRBV30 and TRBJ2-5; D is possibly TRBD2 (6 bases). V dropped 0 bases and J dropped 0 bases, with 11 bases sitting between them. Germline assignment: CDR1 GTSNPN and CDR2 SVGIG (reference sequence). The CDR3 sequence is 15 residues long. This CDR3 reads CAWSVQRGYQETQYF. CDR3 nucleotides: TGTGCCTGGAGTGTACAACGGGGGTACCAAGAGACCCAGTACTTC.

V is TRBV3-1 (or the pseudogene TRBV3-2) and J is TRBJ1-6; no clear D. The CDR3 totals 16 residues. Per germline, CDR1 LGHDT and CDR2 YNNKEL (reference sequence). Trimming took off 0 bases at V and 10 bases at J, with 16 bases between the two ends. The CDR3 region is CASSQDNAGRESPLHF. The DNA of the CDR3 is TGTGCCAGCAGCCAAGATAACGCAGGAAGGGAGTCACCCCTCCACTTT.

The chain uses TRBV19 and TRBJ2-2; 8 bases fit TRBD2. The V gene end was trimmed by 7 bases and the J gene end by 5 bases; junction bases not matched to a gene: 6. Looked up from germline, CDR1 is LNHDA and CDR2 is SQIVND (reference sequence). The CDR3 sequence is 14 residues long. DNA for the CDR3: TGTGCCAGTACCCCAGCGGGAGTTACCGGGGAGCTGTTTTTT. Translation gives CASTPAGVTGELFF.

The V gene is TRBV6-1, the J gene TRBJ1-2; D not resolved. CDR3 length: 13 residues. Deletions cut 1 base from V and 1 base from J, with 4 bases between. Germline-derived CDR1 and CDR2 are MNHNS and SASEGT. The CDR3 sequence: CASSEGSNYGYTF. CDR3 sequence (DNA): TGTGCCAGCAGTGAAGGCAGTAACTATGGCTACACCTTC.

This sequence joins TRBV4-1 and TRBJ2-7, with D uncertain. The germline CDR1 and CDR2 sequences are MGHRA and YSYEKL. The ends were cut back, 1 base at V and 6 bases at J, with 7 bases in the middle. The CDR3 consists of 12 residues. The CDR3 loop is CASSQGRSEQYF. The CDR3 DNA sequence: TGCGCCAGCAGCCAAGGAAGGAGCGAGCAGTACTTC.

Remarks on this clone: This specimen includes other DNA sequences encoding the same CDR3. The chain is built from TRBV7-2 and TRBJ2-6; D is undetermined. V was cut by 5 bases and J by 1 base, with 6 bases left in between. Per the germline V gene, CDR1 is SGHTA and CDR2 is FQGNSA. The CDR3 loop spans 14 amino acids. CDR3 loop: CASSPNSGANVLTF. In DNA form, the CDR3 reads TGTGCCAGCAGCCCTAATTCTGGGGCCAACGTCCTGACTTTC.

The gene calls are TRBV11-2 and TRBJ1-2; D is unclear. Trimming removed 2 bases at V and 5 bases at J, with 12 bases between. The CDR3 is 14 residues long. Germline V CDR1 and CDR2: SGHAT, FQNNGV. The CDR3 region has the DNA TGTGCCAGCAGCTTAACGGGAGCCTTTTATGGCTACACCTTC. Translation: CASSLTGAFYGYTF.

The genes are TRBV9 and TRBJ2-7; TRBD1 might be the D (6 bases). Germline V CDR1 and CDR2: SGDLS, YYNGEE. V was clipped by 4 bases and J by 5 bases, with 19 bases between them. The CDR3 length is 15 residues. The CDR3, as DNA: TGTGCCAGCAGCACCACCGGGACACCCGCGGACGAGCAGTACTTC. Encoded protein: CASSTTGTPADEQYF.